The next 17 T cell receptor beta chains were all read from a single sample in a study of cytomegalovirus exposure and HLA in healthy donors. This PCR relied on a set of 60 Vbeta primers and 13 Jbeta primers. Sequenced by immunoSEQ multiplex PCR; TCRdb stores in-frame clones only, minus some. The top ten clones hold 3% to 4% of a sample with over 150,000 clones, over 60% of them seen once. The sequencing sample was made of PBMCs. These TCRs come from a woman aged 40 to 50 in good health and CMV-seronegative.

This clone was detected once. J is TRBJ1-6 and V is TRBV11-1; possible D gene TRBD1, 6 bases. Germline V gene data show CDR1 as SGHAT and CDR2 as FQDESV (reference sequence). V was clipped by 5 bases and J by 7 bases, with 12 bases between them. The CDR3 is 14 amino acids. The DNA for the CDR3 is TGTGCCAGCAGCCCCCAGCAGGGGAATTCACCCCTCCACTTT. This codes for CASSPQQGNSPLHF. The full variable domain, completed using reference TRBV11-1 and TRBJ1-6, is EAEVAQSPRYKITEKSQAVAFWCDPISGHATLYWYRQILGQGPELLVQFQDESVVDDSQLPKDRFSAERLKGVDSTLKIQPAELGDSAMYLCASSPQQGNSPLHFGNGTRLTVT.

The CDR3 DNA is TGTGCCAGCAGTTACGGGAGCGGACAAGAGACCCAGTACTTC. Protein sequence: CASSYGSGQETQYF. The chain has TRBV6-5 and TRBJ2-5; D is perhaps TRBD2 (5 bases). In germline, CDR1 is MNHEY, CDR2 SVGAGI. CDR3 length equals 14 residues. The V end was cut by 2 bases, the J end by 2 bases, with 9 bases between.

This chain uses TRBV6-1 with TRBJ1-1; 8 bases align to TRBD1. V was pared by 3 bases and J by 4 bases, with 7 bases of the junction left unmatched. The CDR3 extends over 15 amino acids. Germline-derived CDR1 and CDR2 are MNHNS and SASEGT. CDR3 in DNA: TGTGCCAGCAGTGACCGACAGGGGATCCCCACTGAAGCTTTCTTT. Encoded protein: CASSDRQGIPTEAFF.

The rearrangement uses TRBV27 and TRBJ1-5; 10 bases align to TRBD1. The CDR3 is made up of 15 amino acids. The germline V gene has CDR1 MNHEY and CDR2 SMNVEV (reference sequence). With 5 bases clipped from V and 6 bases from J, the junction kept 7 bases outside the gene matches. The CDR3 is CASSPGQGRSQPQHF. The CDR3 DNA is TGTGCCAGCAGTCCGGGACAGGGGAGGAGTCAGCCCCAGCATTTT.

This clone turned up a few times. This chain connects TRBV6-4 to TRBJ1-5; D is perhaps TRBD1 (5 bases). Trimming shortened V by 2 bases and J by 3 bases, and 32 bases separated the two germline ends. In germline, CDR1 is MRHNA, CDR2 SNTAGT. The CDR3 totals 22 residues. CDR3 sequence reads: CASSDRRESKPPNSPSNQPQHF. The CDR3 DNA reads as TGTGCCAGCAGTGACCGCAGGGAATCAAAACCCCCAAATTCCCCCTCCAATCAGCCCCAGCATTTT.

This rearrangement joins TRBV6-5 to TRBJ2-5; 9 bases agree with TRBD1. Germline values: CDR1 MNHEY, CDR2 SVGAGI. The CDR3 is 15 residues long. J lost 4 bases, V lost 2 bases, and 5 bases had no gene match. CDR3 coding DNA: TGTGCCAGCAGTTACGGGACAGGGATAGGAGAGACCCAGTACTTC. Translation: CASSYGTGIGETQYF.

V is TRBV11-2 and J is TRBJ2-7, with a possible D match to TRBD2 (6 bases). V was pared by 4 bases and J by 3 bases, with 10 bases between. Per the germline V gene, CDR1 is SGHAT and CDR2 is FQNNGV. This CDR3 comprises 13 residues. CDR3 region: CASSWRVRYEQYF. As DNA, the CDR3 is TGTGCCAGCAGCTGGAGGGTTCGCTACGAGCAGTACTTC.

The chain is built from TRBV6-5 and TRBJ2-5, with 7 positions matching TRBD2. CDR1 and CDR2 (germline): MNHEY, SVGAGI. With V trimmed by 1 base and J by 4 bases, 3 bases remained unmatched. The CDR3 spans 14 residues. CDR3 loop: CASSYWGGGETQYF. Here the CDR3 DNA reads TGTGCCAGCAGTTACTGGGGCGGGGGAGAGACCCAGTACTTC.

The V gene is TRBV5-1, the J gene TRBJ2-7; tentative D call: TRBD1 (6 bases). The CDR3 is 14 amino acids. Germline-derived CDR1 and CDR2 are SGHRS and YFSETQ. V shed 4 bases and J shed 5 bases, with 16 bases lying between them. The CDR3 nucleotides read TGCGCCAGCAGCCCATCCCCAGGGGCGAACGAGCAGTACTTC. Protein: CASSPSPGANEQYF. The whole variable domain, filled in from reference TRBV5-1 and TRBJ2-7, reads KAGVTQTPRYLIKTRGQQVTLSCSPISGHRSVSWYQQTPGQGLQFLFEYFSETQRNKGNFPGRFSGRQFSNSRSEMNVSTLELGDSALYLCASSPSPGANEQYFGPGTRLTVT.

In regard to this clone: The sample carries other DNA sequences with the same CDR3. The rearrangement uses TRBV6-6 and TRBJ2-5; 7 bases agree with TRBD2. Germline V gene sequence: CDR1 MNHNY, CDR2 SVGAGI (reference sequence). The J segment lost 5 bases and the V segment lost 6 bases, leaving 6 bases of the junction unmatched. This CDR3 is built from 13 residues. Here the CDR3 reads CASRGGSDETQYF. CDR3 bases: TGTGCCAGCAGGGGCGGGAGTGACGAGACCCAGTACTTC.

The chain carries TRBV10-1 and TRBJ1-1; weak D call: TRBD1 (5 bases). The CDR3 is 14 residues long. The germline V and J ends were trimmed by 5 bases and 4 bases, with 14 bases remaining between them. Per the germline V gene, CDR1 is WNHNN and CDR2 is SYGVQD (reference sequence). This chain's CDR3 is CASSTGGTLTEAFF. CDR3 nucleotide sequence: TGCGCCAGCAGTACGGGGGGAACCCTCACTGAAGCTTTCTTT.

This chain links TRBV6-5 with TRBJ1-5; a possible D gene is TRBD1 (6 bases). CDR1 and CDR2 from the germline V gene are MNHEY and SVGAGI. V lost 2 bases to trimming and J lost 4 bases, with 9 bases between them. This CDR3 is built from 14 residues. The CDR3: CASSYGGANQPQHF. In DNA, the CDR3 is TGTGCCAGCAGTTACGGGGGGGCAAATCAGCCCCAGCATTTT.

V is TRBV2 and J is TRBJ2-7; 10 bases line up with TRBD1. V gave up 8 bases and J gave up 0 bases; unmatched junction bases: 4. The CDR3 spans 14 residues. Per germline, CDR1 SNHLY and CDR2 FYNNEI. CDR3 protein: CASLRDRGSYEQYF. CDR3 DNA sequence: TGTGCCAGCCTGCGGGACAGGGGCTCCTACGAGCAGTACTTC.

This sequence joins TRBV10-3 and TRBJ2-3; tentative D call: TRBD2 (5 bases). Between the trimmed V and J ends, which lost 3 bases and 6 bases, there was a span of 7 bases. Per germline, CDR1 ENHRY and CDR2 SYGVKD. The CDR3 contains 12 residues. The chain's CDR3 is CAISELADTQYF. The CDR3 nucleotides read TGTGCCATCAGTGAATTAGCGGATACGCAGTATTTT.

A single count supports this clone. The chain carries TRBV5-1 and TRBJ1-4; possibly TRBD1 for D (5 bases). The germline V gene encodes CDR1 SGHRS and CDR2 YFSETQ. The CDR3 totals 15 residues. The V end lost 3 bases, the J end lost 6 bases, and 15 bases lay between the germline ends. The CDR3 nucleotides are TGCGCCAGCAGCTCCGGTCGGGGGATGGATGAAAAACTGTTTTTT. Translated, it gives CASSSGRGMDEKLFF.

This clone has only a few counts. V usage is TRBV10-2 and J usage is TRBJ1-1; no clear D gene. Trimming took off 4 bases at V and 6 bases at J, with 6 bases between the two ends. In germline, CDR1 is WSHSY, CDR2 SAAADI. The CDR3 extends over 11 amino acids. The CDR3 loop reads CASSGASEAFF. CDR3 nucleotide sequence: TGCGCCAGCAGTGGGGCGTCTGAAGCTTTCTTT.

This rearrangement joins TRBV28 to TRBJ1-4; 7 bases match TRBD1. CDR1 is MDHEN and CDR2 is SYDVKM in the germline V gene. Trimming removed 7 bases from V and 8 bases from J; junction bases left unmatched: 13. The CDR3 consists of 15 residues. The CDR3, as DNA: TGTGCCAGCACTCCCTCTGACAGGGTGGGGGAAAAACTGTTTTTT. It translates to CASTPSDRVGEKLFF.